This T cell receptor beta chain emerged from a study of shared clonotypes between healthy human individuals. Only in-frame clones appear in the TCRdb table, and some are missing; sequencing was by immunoSEQ multiplex PCR. The table records about 600,000 clones, 97% of them present only once. V was clipped by 6 bases and J by 6 bases; unmatched bases: 18. This CDR3 is built from 19 residues. Germline values: CDR1 MDHEN, CDR2 SYDVKM. Sequencing was done on a sample of naive CD4+ T cells sorted from blood. Described subset: CD45RA+ positively selected. This clonotype was obtained from a woman in her 30s in good health. The V and J genes are TRBV28 and TRBJ2-1, with 12 bases fitting TRBD2. The CDR3 sequence: CASRGVGLAGGNLGNEQFF. The CDR3 nucleotides are TGTGCCAGCAGGGGTGTTGGGCTAGCGGGAGGGAATCTGGGCAATGAGCAGTTCTTC. The entire variable domain, with the rest obtained from reference TRBV28 and TRBJ2-1, is as follows: DVKVTQSSRYLVKRTGEKVFLECVQDMDHENMFWYRQDPGLGLRLIYFSYDVKMKEKGDIPEGYSVSREKKERFSLILESASTNQTSMYLCASRGVGLAGGNLGNEQFFGPGTRLTVL.